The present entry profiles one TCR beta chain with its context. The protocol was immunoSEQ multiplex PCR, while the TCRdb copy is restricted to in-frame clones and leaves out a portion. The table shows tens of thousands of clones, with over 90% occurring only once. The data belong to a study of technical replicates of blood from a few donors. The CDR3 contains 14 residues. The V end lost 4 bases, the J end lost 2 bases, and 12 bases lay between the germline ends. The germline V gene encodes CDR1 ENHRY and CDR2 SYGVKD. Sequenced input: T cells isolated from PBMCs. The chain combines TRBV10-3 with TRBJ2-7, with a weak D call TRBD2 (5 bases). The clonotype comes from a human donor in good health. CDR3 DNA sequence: TGTGCCATCAGTGGAGGGCAGGCTACCTACGAGCAGTACTTC. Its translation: CAISGGQATYEQYF.